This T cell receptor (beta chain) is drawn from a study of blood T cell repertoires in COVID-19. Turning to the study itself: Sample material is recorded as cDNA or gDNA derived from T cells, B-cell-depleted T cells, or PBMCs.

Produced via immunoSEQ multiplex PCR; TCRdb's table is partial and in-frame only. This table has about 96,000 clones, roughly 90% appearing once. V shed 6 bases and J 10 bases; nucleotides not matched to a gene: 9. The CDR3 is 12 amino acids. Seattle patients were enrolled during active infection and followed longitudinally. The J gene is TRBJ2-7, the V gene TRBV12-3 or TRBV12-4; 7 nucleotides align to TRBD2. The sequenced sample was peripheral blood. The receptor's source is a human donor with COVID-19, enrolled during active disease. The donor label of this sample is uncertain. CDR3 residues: CASSATSAVQYF. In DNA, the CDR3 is TGTGCCAGCAGCGCTACTAGCGCTGTTCAGTACTTC.